The present T cell receptor (beta chain) was sequenced within a study of CD4 T cells in relation to SARS-CoV-2 and coronaviruses. The data were produced by immunoSEQ multiplex PCR, yet TCRdb's version contains in-frame clones alone and is incomplete. Among 65,000 or so clones listed, about 89% were seen once. Before the COVID-19 pandemic, during about 2011-2019, CD4+ T cells were taken from unexposed donors. V lost 0 bases, J lost 6 bases, and 10 bases lay in between. Per germline, CDR1 SGHRS and CDR2 YFSETQ. This CDR3 spans 14 amino acids. The study's findings and limits: Samples before the pandemic and after infection were not matched within any donor. Approximately 65% of donors had memory CD4+ clonotypes crossrecognizing SARS-CoV-2 and common cold coronavirus spike.

Concerning this clone: Its antigen is still unknown.

This sequence was found in a human donor in good health. The sample was memory CD4+ T cells from PBMCs. This chain joins TRBV5-1 and TRBJ1-3; D is uncertain. CDR3 in DNA: TGCGCCAGCAGCTTGGGCAACACTAAAAACACCATATATTTT. Translation: CASSLGNTKNTIYF.